This paragraph reports one T cell receptor beta chain. Its matching antigen is unknown. This entry belongs to a study of T cell repertoires in cytomegalovirus infection. Study-wide context: Recently identified HLA-C-restricted CMV epitopes and well-studied HLA-B-restricted CMV epitopes were used by the study. CMV infection together with matching HLA type was indicated by public TCR beta signatures.

Notes on the study in general: HLA-C-restricted CMV clonotypes gave the most frequent clonotype in two of eight donors. Cumulated frequencies of public TCR beta families served to identify carriers of CMV plus the relevant HLA.

The CDR3 spans 15 residues. Trimming left V 5 bases short and J 4 bases short, with 18 bases between. TCRdb called the reads again in MiXCR, with one record for every CDR3 protein. The table lists some 350,000 distinct CDR3 sequences, about 29% of them singletons, with 20% in the top ten. The TCR was taken from a human donor in good health (CMV status not recorded). Some clones in this sample may be carry-over from other donors' samples. The V and J genes are TRBV12-3 or TRBV12-4 and TRBJ2-7, with TRBD2 as a possible D gene (6 bases). This sample comprised cultured PBMCs, obtained from culture after CMV antigen stimulation. The CDR3 DNA sequence: TGTGCCAGCAGTACCCCCCCGGCGGGGAGATACGAGCAGTACTTC. Translation gives CASSTPPAGRYEQYF.